A selection of T cell receptor beta chains follows, all from one sample in a study of siplizumab effects on memory and regulatory T cells. This table comes from immunoSEQ multiplex PCR, and its TCRdb copy is limited to in-frame clones, with some not included. The sample lists 100,000 or so clones; 80% to 95% were seen once. Sequencing was carried out using CD4+ T cells sorted from blood. These receptors originate from a human donor in good health. Each CDR3 is given with its conserved first and last residue. The D gene is left open where the match is weak. The size entry is marked missing in some rows and otherwise reads once, few, many or a size class.

v_gene: TRBV6-5
abundance: once
j_gene: TRBJ2-5
d_gene: -
CDR3nt: TGTGCTGAGGGACCCTCGACAGTGCAAGAGACCCAGTACTTC
CDR3aa: CAEGPSTVQETQYF

v_gene: TRBV11-3
abundance: -
j_gene: TRBJ2-1
d_gene: TRBD2
CDR3nt: TGTGCCAGCAGCTCGTGGGCGGGGGGCGAAAATGAGCAGTTCTTC
CDR3aa: CASSSWAGGENEQFF

v_gene: TRBV2
abundance: -
j_gene: TRBJ2-1
d_gene: TRBD2
CDR3nt: TGTGCGGGAAAGCGGGGGCCGAACAATGAGCAGTTCTTC
CDR3aa: CAGKRGPNNEQFF

v_gene: TRBV5-5
abundance: -
j_gene: TRBJ1-5
d_gene: -
CDR3nt: TGTGCCAGCAGCAGGGACCTTTATAGCAATCAGCCCCAGCATTTT
CDR3aa: CASSRDLYSNQPQHF

v_gene: TRBV20-1
abundance: -
j_gene: TRBJ2-1
d_gene: TRBD2
CDR3nt: TGCAGTGCTTTAATAGCGGGGGGGAAATTCTTC
CDR3aa: CSALIAGGKFF

v_gene: TRBV6-4
abundance: -
j_gene: TRBJ1-1
d_gene: -
CDR3nt: TGTGCCAGCAGTGACTCGAAAGGGGTGGCTTTCTTT
CDR3aa: CASSDSKGVAFF

v_gene: TRBV4-1
abundance: -
j_gene: TRBJ1-6
d_gene: TRBD1
CDR3nt: TGCGCCAGCAGCCTGGGACAGGGAGTAGGGAGAAATTCACCCCTCCACTTT
CDR3aa: CASSLGQGVGRNSPLHF

v_gene: TRBV27
abundance: -
j_gene: TRBJ1-1
d_gene: -
CDR3nt: TGTGCCAGCAGTGGTGGGACCGGATTTATGAACACTGAAGCTTTCTTT
CDR3aa: CASSGGTGFMNTEAFF

v_gene: TRBV18
abundance: -
j_gene: TRBJ1-2
d_gene: -
CDR3nt: TGTGCCAGCTCACCACCTTTCTCACAGCTTAACTATGGCTACACCTTC
CDR3aa: CASSPPFSQLNYGYTF

v_gene: TRBV2
abundance: -
j_gene: TRBJ2-1
d_gene: -
CDR3nt: TGTGCCAGCAGGTCGGATCATATCAATGAGCAGTTCTTC
CDR3aa: CASRSDHINEQFF

v_gene: TRBV7-6
abundance: once
j_gene: TRBJ2-3
d_gene: TRBD2
CDR3nt: TGTGCCAGCAGCTTAGGGAGCGGGGGGGCAAGAGATACGCAGTATTTT
CDR3aa: CASSLGSGGARDTQYF

v_gene: TRBV5-5
abundance: -
j_gene: TRBJ1-2
d_gene: -
CDR3nt: TGTGCCAGCAGGTCGACAATTACAGGATCCTATGGCTACACCTTC
CDR3aa: CASRSTITGSYGYTF

v_gene: TRBV6-5
abundance: -
j_gene: TRBJ1-2
d_gene: TRBD1
CDR3nt: TGTGCCAGCAGTTCTCCCGACAGGGCGGGCGGCTACACCTTC
CDR3aa: CASSSPDRAGGYTF

v_gene: TRBV5-6
abundance: -
j_gene: TRBJ2-7
d_gene: -
CDR3nt: TGTGCCAGCAGCTTGGAGACGGGGACCCACGAGCAGTACTTC
CDR3aa: CASSLETGTHEQYF

v_gene: TRBV15
abundance: -
j_gene: TRBJ1-4
d_gene: -
CDR3nt: TGTGCCACCAGCGCGGGGCAGGGCTATGAAAAACTGTTTTTT
CDR3aa: CATSAGQGYEKLFF

v_gene: TRBV7-5
abundance: -
j_gene: TRBJ1-4
d_gene: -
CDR3nt: TGTGTCAGAAGCGACACCGGGACAGGACCGTGGAAACTGTTTTTT
CDR3aa: CVRSDTGTGPWKLFF

v_gene: TRBV2
abundance: -
j_gene: TRBJ2-7
d_gene: -
CDR3nt: TGTGCCAGCAGTGAACAGGGTGGGGTGTACGAGCAGTACTTC
CDR3aa: CASSEQGGVYEQYF

v_gene: TRBV30
abundance: -
j_gene: TRBJ2-5
d_gene: -
CDR3nt: TGTGCCTGGGGAGGAGGGGGGGGCCAGGAGACCCAGTACTTC
CDR3aa: CAWGGGGGQETQYF

v_gene: TRBV4-3
abundance: -
j_gene: TRBJ2-1
d_gene: -
CDR3nt: TGCGCCAGCAGCCAAGAGTGGGGCAATGAGCAGTTCTTC
CDR3aa: CASSQEWGNEQFF